The 27 T cell receptor beta chains below come from one sample, sequenced in a study of cytomegalovirus exposure and HLA in healthy donors. Both 60 Vbeta primers and 13 Jbeta primers went into the PCR. This table comes from immunoSEQ multiplex PCR, and its TCRdb copy is limited to in-frame clones, with some not included. Found here are about 160,000 clones, around 74% of them singletons; the top ten hold around 1.3%. What was sequenced was PBMCs. These receptors all come from a woman aged 25 to 39 in good health and CMV-seronegative.

This rearrangement joins TRBV5-1 to TRBJ1-2, with a weak D call TRBD1 (5 bases). The V gene's germline CDR1 is SGHRS and CDR2 YFSETQ. The CDR3 totals 13 residues. Trimming stripped 4 bases from V and 5 bases from J, with 12 bases between. The CDR3 region is CASSEAGIYGYTF. The CDR3 DNA is TGCGCCAGCAGCGAAGCAGGGATTTATGGCTACACCTTC.

This clone appeared a single time. This rearrangement joins TRBV19 to TRBJ2-1; D is undetermined. The length of the CDR3 is 14 residues. V lost 2 bases and J 3 bases, leaving 8 bases between the germline ends. CDR1 and CDR2 (germline): LNHDA, SQIVND (reference sequence). The CDR3 nucleotides are TGTGCCAGTAGTATAAACAGCTTCTACAATGAGCAGTTCTTC. Its protein is CASSINSFYNEQFF. The whole variable domain, filled in from reference TRBV19 and TRBJ2-1, reads DGGITQSPKYLFRKEGQNVTLSCEQNLNHDAMYWYRQDPGQGLRLIYYSQIVNDFQKGDIAEGYSVSREKKESFPLTVTSAQKNPTAFYLCASSINSFYNEQFFGPGTRLTVL.

The genes are TRBV7-8 and TRBJ2-2; the match to TRBD2 covers 7 bases. The junction had 6 bases not matched to a gene; V was cut back by 5 bases and J by 6 bases. The CDR3 covers 14 residues. Germline-derived CDR1 and CDR2 are SGHVS and FQNEAQ. The chain's CDR3 is CASSRRDYPGELFF. CDR3 sequence (DNA): TGTGCCAGCAGCCGAAGGGACTACCCCGGGGAGCTGTTTTTT.

The genes are TRBV6-1 and TRBJ1-2; 9 positions match TRBD1. Germline V gene data show CDR1 as MNHNS and CDR2 as SASEGT. CDR3 length: 14 residues. The V and J ends lost 8 bases and 4 bases, in that order; junction bases with no gene match: 8. Here the CDR3 DNA reads TGTGCCAGCGATATGGACAGGGGAAGCTATGGCTACACCTTC. Translation: CASDMDRGSYGYTF.

The V gene is TRBV30, the J gene TRBJ1-5; D remains unclear. The V gene lost 3 bases and the J gene lost 4 bases, with 13 bases spanning the gap. This CDR3 region has 14 residues. Germline assignment: CDR1 GTSNPN and CDR2 SVGIG (reference sequence). The CDR3, as DNA: TGTGCCTGGAGACTAGCGGGCGGGAATCAGCCCCAGCATTTT. Protein product: CAWRLAGGNQPQHF.

Only a few counts were recorded for this clone. The chain links TRBV5-8 to TRBJ1-1, with 7 bases aligning to TRBD1. The CDR3 is made up of 13 amino acids. CDR1 is SGHTS and CDR2 is YDEGEE in the germline V gene. Unmatched junction bases numbered 7, after V lost 4 bases and J lost 7 bases. The CDR3 here is CASSRNRDSEAFF. The CDR3 DNA follows: TGTGCCAGCAGCCGTAACCGGGACAGTGAAGCTTTCTTT.

The DNA of the CDR3 is TGTGCCAGCTCACTTAAACAGGAGGGGAGTGAAGCTTTCTTT. It encodes CASSLKQEGSEAFF. The chain joins TRBV18 to TRBJ1-1, with D possibly matching TRBD1 (5 bases). V was trimmed by 4 bases and J by 7 bases, leaving 16 bases between them. Germline assignment: CDR1 KGHSH and CDR2 LQKENI. The CDR3 contains 14 residues. The variable domain in full, with the rest retrieved from reference TRBV18 and TRBJ1-1, is NAGVMQNPRHLVRRRGQEARLRCSPMKGHSHVYWYRQLPEEGLKFMVYLQKENIIDESGMPKERFSAEFPKEGPSILRIQQVVRGDSAAYFCASSLKQEGSEAFFGQGTRLTVV.

This rearrangement joins TRBV5-1 to TRBJ2-2, with D possibly TRBD1 on 6 matching bases. Per germline, CDR1 SGHRS and CDR2 YFSETQ. This CDR3 has 12 residues. The germline V and J ends were trimmed by 4 bases and 8 bases, with 9 bases remaining between them. Here the CDR3 DNA reads TGCGCCAGCAGCCGGGACATGGGGGAGCTGTTTTTT. This codes for CASSRDMGELFF.

CDR3 bases: TGTGCCAGCGGACAGGGGCTATTAGAGACCCAGTACTTC. Its protein is CASGQGLLETQYF. The chain combines TRBV19 with TRBJ2-5; 9 bases align to TRBD1. Per the germline V gene, CDR1 is LNHDA and CDR2 is SQIVND (reference sequence). The CDR3 contains 13 residues. J lost 4 bases, V lost 9 bases, and 6 bases had no gene match.

V and J are TRBV10-3 and TRBJ1-3, with D tentatively TRBD1 (6 bases). Trimming took off 4 bases at V and 0 bases at J, with 10 bases between the two ends. This CDR3 is built from 15 residues. Germline CDR1 reads ENHRY; CDR2 reads SYGVKD. DNA of the CDR3: TGTGCCATCAGTGGGACAGCCAGCTCTGGAAACACCATATATTTT. Residues: CAISGTASSGNTIYF.

The chain links TRBV5-1 to TRBJ2-3, with 7 bases fitting TRBD2. Per germline, CDR1 SGHRS and CDR2 YFSETQ. This CDR3 region has 16 residues. With V trimmed by 0 bases and J by 2 bases, 6 bases remained unmatched. CDR3 sequence: CASSLGTRRPTDTQYF. CDR3 DNA sequence: TGCGCCAGCAGCTTGGGGACTAGAAGGCCCACAGATACGCAGTATTTT.

The V call is TRBV9, the J call TRBJ2-1, with TRBD2 matching over 9 bases. V lost 0 bases, J lost 0 bases, and 13 bases stayed unmatched. The V gene's germline CDR1 is SGDLS and CDR2 YYNGEE. The CDR3 contains 20 residues. CDR3: CASSVAGVASGVSSYNEQFF. The CDR3, as DNA: TGTGCCAGCAGCGTAGCGGGAGTGGCTAGCGGGGTTAGCTCCTACAATGAGCAGTTCTTC.

This clone came up a few times. V usage is TRBV2 and J usage is TRBJ2-7; the D gene is possibly TRBD1 (6 bases). Looked up from germline, CDR1 is SNHLY and CDR2 is FYNNEI. CDR3 size: 12 residues. V was shortened by 8 bases and J by 1 base, with 9 bases between the two germline ends. The CDR3 sequence: CASQGGSYEQYF. The CDR3 nucleotides are TGTGCCAGCCAAGGGGGTTCCTACGAGCAGTACTTC.

In its sample, this clone was seen a few times. This sequence joins TRBV2 and TRBJ2-3; the D is unclear. This CDR3 is 15 amino acids long. Trimming removed 3 bases at V and 1 base at J, with 11 bases between. Germline-derived CDR1 and CDR2 are SNHLY and FYNNEI. The CDR3 nucleotides read TGTGCCAGCAGTGATGCTAGGCCGGGCACAGATACGCAGTATTTT. Encoded protein: CASSDARPGTDTQYF. Variable domain in full (rest from reference TRBV2 and TRBJ2-3): EPEVTQTPSHQVTQMGQEVILRCVPISNHLYFYWYRQILGQKVEFLVSFYNNEISEKSEIFDDQFSVERPDGSNFTLKIRSTKLEDSAMYFCASSDARPGTDTQYFGPGTRLTVL.

The genes are TRBV5-1 and TRBJ2-3, with TRBD2 matching over 10 bases. Per the germline V gene, CDR1 is SGHRS and CDR2 is YFSETQ. This CDR3 region has 16 residues. With 3 bases clipped from V and 2 bases from J, the junction kept 6 bases outside the gene matches. The CDR3 DNA is TGCGCCAGCAGCTCCTATCTAGCGGGGGACACAGATACGCAGTATTTT. Protein product: CASSSYLAGDTDTQYF.

This clone was seen a few times. The V gene is TRBV9, the J gene TRBJ1-4, with TRBD1 identical over 8 bases. Germline V gives CDR1 SGDLS, CDR2 YYNGEE. With 4 bases clipped from V and 6 bases from J, the junction kept 5 bases outside the gene matches. The CDR3 consists of 14 residues. This CDR3 is CASSFGQGDEKLFF. DNA of the CDR3: TGTGCCAGCAGCTTCGGACAGGGAGATGAAAAACTGTTTTTT.

The chain couples TRBV18 to TRBJ1-5; D remains unclear. The V and J ends lost 5 bases and 4 bases respectively, with 15 bases between them. The V gene's germline CDR1 is KGHSH and CDR2 LQKENI. This CDR3 spans 15 amino acids. The CDR3 protein is CASSTRGIANQPQHF. The CDR3 region has the DNA TGTGCCAGCTCAACGCGGGGAATTGCAAATCAGCCCCAGCATTTT. Supplemented by reference TRBV18 and TRBJ1-5, the full variable domain reads NAGVMQNPRHLVRRRGQEARLRCSPMKGHSHVYWYRQLPEEGLKFMVYLQKENIIDESGMPKERFSAEFPKEGPSILRIQQVVRGDSAAYFCASSTRGIANQPQHFGDGTRLSIL.

The CDR3: CASSGHSYTF. As DNA, the CDR3 is TGTGCCAGCAGTGGGCACAGCTACACCTTC. V is TRBV6-1 and J is TRBJ1-2; D is unclear. CDR1 and CDR2 (germline): MNHNS, SASEGT. This CDR3 comprises 10 residues. Trimming shortened V by 4 bases and J by 9 bases, and 6 bases separated the two germline ends.

The V gene is TRBV18, the J gene TRBJ1-2; possibly TRBD1 for D (6 bases). V dropped 0 bases and J dropped 0 bases, with 20 bases sitting between them. Germline V CDR1 and CDR2: KGHSH, LQKENI. This CDR3 has 19 amino acids. CDR3 in DNA: TGTGCCAGCTCACCACCTCAAGGACAGATCACCCGAGCTAACTATGGCTACACCTTC. This encodes CASSPPQGQITRANYGYTF.

The chain couples TRBV7-9 to TRBJ2-7; possibly TRBD1 for D (5 bases). With 1 base removed from V and 4 bases from J, the gap between germline ends came to 11 bases. The germline V gene encodes CDR1 SEHNR and CDR2 FQNEAQ (reference sequence). CDR3 length: 14 amino acids. The CDR3 region has the DNA TGTGCCAGCAGCTTAGTGACAGAGAGTTACGAGCAGTACTTC. It is translated as CASSLVTESYEQYF. The whole variable domain, filled in from reference TRBV7-9 and TRBJ2-7, reads DTGVSQNPRHKITKRGQNVTFRCDPISEHNRLYWYRQTLGQGPEFLTYFQNEAQLEKSRLLSDRFSAERPKGSFSTLEIQRTEQGDSAMYLCASSLVTESYEQYFGPGTRLTVT.

V and J are TRBV6-6 and TRBJ2-5; weak D call: TRBD1 (6 bases). TRBJ2-7 matches the DNA end more closely, so the J call is doubtful. The CDR3 consists of 14 residues. Germline assignment: CDR1 MNHNY and CDR2 SVGAGI (reference sequence). DNA of the CDR3: TGTGCCAGCAGTTACACAGGGACACACTACGAGCAGTACTTC. Amino acid sequence: CASSYTGTHYEQYF.

The rearrangement links TRBV2 to TRBJ2-2; 7 bases line up with TRBD2. CDR1 is SNHLY and CDR2 is FYNNEI in the germline V gene. V shed 7 bases, J shed 0 bases, and the junction held 2 bases outside the gene matches. This CDR3 contains 14 residues. CDR3 loop: CASTSGANTGELFF. DNA of the CDR3: TGTGCCAGCACTAGCGGCGCGAACACCGGGGAGCTGTTTTTT. The full variable domain, with the rest looked up from reference TRBV2 and TRBJ2-2, is EPEVTQTPSHQVTQMGQEVILRCVPISNHLYFYWYRQILGQKVEFLVSFYNNEISEKSEIFDDQFSVERPDGSNFTLKIRSTKLEDSAMYFCASTSGANTGELFFGEGSRLTVL.

The chain carries TRBV7-9 and TRBJ2-7; 7 bases line up with TRBD1. The germline gives CDR1 SEHNR, CDR2 FQNEAQ (reference sequence). V lost 5 bases to trimming and J lost 3 bases; unmatched junction nucleotides: 7. CDR3 size: 14 residues. CDR3 coding DNA: TGTGCCAGCAGCCCTGCGTCAGGGGGCTACGAGCAGTACTTC. It codes for CASSPASGGYEQYF.

This chain links TRBV5-1 with TRBJ1-1; a weak D match, TRBD1 (6 bases). This CDR3 comprises 14 residues. CDR1 and CDR2 (germline): SGHRS, YFSETQ. Trimming removed 4 bases from V and 7 bases from J, with 17 bases in between. The CDR3 DNA follows: TGCGCCAGCAGCCCAGTGGGGGGGCCCATTGAAGCTTTCTTT. Translation: CASSPVGGPIEAFF.

This rearrangement joins TRBV5-4 to TRBJ2-5; TRBD2 agrees at 12 bases. Gene TRBJ2-7 matches the end of the DNA better, so the J call may be wrong. CDR1 and CDR2 from the germline V gene are SGHNT and YYREEE (reference sequence). CDR3 length: 15 residues. CDR3 sequence (DNA): TGTGCCAGCAGCCAAATGCGACTAGCGGGGGACGAGCAGTACTTC. This codes for CASSQMRLAGDEQYF.

A few counts support this clone. The rearrangement joins TRBV28 to TRBJ1-2; D is possibly TRBD1 (5 bases). V was pared by 5 bases and J by 5 bases, with 18 bases between. The CDR3 is made up of 15 amino acids. CDR1 and CDR2 (germline): MDHEN, SYDVKM. The CDR3 sequence: CASSTGEGRRYGYTF. CDR3 nucleotide sequence: TGTGCCAGCAGTACTGGGGAGGGGCGTCGGTATGGCTACACCTTC.

On this clone: The junction differs from germline at one of its ends, possibly a read error. The rearrangement joins TRBV7-7 to TRBJ2-1; TRBD2 agrees at 8 bases. Looked up from germline, CDR1 is SSHAT and CDR2 is FNYEAQ (reference sequence). This CDR3 has 16 residues. In DNA, the CDR3 is TGTGCTAGCAGCGAGGGGCGGGGGGAGGGGCTCAATGAGCAGTTCTTC. Translation: CASSEGRGEGLNEQFF.